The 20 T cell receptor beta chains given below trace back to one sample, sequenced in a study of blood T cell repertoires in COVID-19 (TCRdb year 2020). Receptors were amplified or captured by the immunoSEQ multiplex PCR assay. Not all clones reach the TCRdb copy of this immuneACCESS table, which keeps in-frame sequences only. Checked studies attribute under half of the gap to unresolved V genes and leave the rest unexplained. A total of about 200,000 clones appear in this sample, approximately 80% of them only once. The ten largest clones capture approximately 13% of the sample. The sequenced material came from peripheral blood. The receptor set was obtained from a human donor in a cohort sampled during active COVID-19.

CDR3 sequence (DNA): TGTGCCAGTAGTAACCGCGGGAGGGGGTACACAGATACGCAGTATTTT. Translating gives CASSNRGRGYTDTQYF. The chain couples TRBV19 to TRBJ2-3, with 9 bases lining up with TRBD2. J lost 2 bases, V lost 4 bases, and 7 bases had no gene match. CDR1 is LNHDA, CDR2 SQIVND, per germline (reference sequence). CDR3 length equals 16 residues.

CDR3: CASSYGGRASEQFF. CDR3 DNA: TGTGCCAGCAGTTACGGCGGGAGGGCCAGTGAGCAGTTCTTC. The J gene is TRBJ2-1, the V gene TRBV6-5; 9 bases are a match to TRBD2. The germline gives CDR1 MNHEY, CDR2 SVGAGI. CDR3 length equals 14 residues. The V segment lost 2 bases and the J segment 9 bases; nucleotides outside the gene matches: 5.

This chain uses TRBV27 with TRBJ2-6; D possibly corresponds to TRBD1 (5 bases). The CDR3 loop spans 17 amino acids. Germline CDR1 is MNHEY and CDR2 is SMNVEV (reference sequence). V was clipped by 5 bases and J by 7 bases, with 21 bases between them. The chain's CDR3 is CASSLRWGSLIANVLTF. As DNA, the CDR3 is TGTGCCAGCAGTCTTCGGTGGGGCTCTTTGATAGCCAACGTCCTGACTTTC.

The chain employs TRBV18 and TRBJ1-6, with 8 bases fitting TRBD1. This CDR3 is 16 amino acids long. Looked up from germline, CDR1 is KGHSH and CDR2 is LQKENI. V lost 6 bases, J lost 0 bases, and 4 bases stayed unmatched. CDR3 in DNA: TGTGCCAGCTCCCCGACAGGGGTCTCCTATAATTCACCCCTCCACTTT. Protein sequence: CASSPTGVSYNSPLHF.

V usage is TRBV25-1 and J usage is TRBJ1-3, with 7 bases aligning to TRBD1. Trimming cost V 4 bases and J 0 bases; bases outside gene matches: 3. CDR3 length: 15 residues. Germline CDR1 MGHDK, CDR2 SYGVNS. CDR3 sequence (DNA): TGTGCCAGCAGTGGGGACAGATTCTCTGGAAACACCATATATTTT. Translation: CASSGDRFSGNTIYF.

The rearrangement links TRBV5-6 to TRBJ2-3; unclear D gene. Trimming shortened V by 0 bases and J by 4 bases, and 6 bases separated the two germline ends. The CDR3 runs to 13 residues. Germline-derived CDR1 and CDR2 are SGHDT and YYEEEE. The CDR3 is CASSLANPDTQYF. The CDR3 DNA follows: TGTGCCAGCAGCTTGGCCAATCCAGATACGCAGTATTTT. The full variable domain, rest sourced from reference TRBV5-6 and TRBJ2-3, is DAGVTQSPTHLIKTRGQQVTLRCSPKSGHDTVSWYQQALGQGPQFIFQYYEEEERQRGNFPDRFSGHQFPNYSSELNVNALLLGDSALYLCASSLANPDTQYFGPGTRLTVL.

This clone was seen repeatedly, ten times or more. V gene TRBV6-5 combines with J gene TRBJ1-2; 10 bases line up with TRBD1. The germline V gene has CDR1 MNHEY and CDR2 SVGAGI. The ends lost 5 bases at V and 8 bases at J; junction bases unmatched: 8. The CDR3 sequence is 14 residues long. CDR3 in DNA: TGTGCCAGCAGTCGGACAGGGGGTGCGAACGGCTACACCTTC. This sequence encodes CASSRTGGANGYTF.

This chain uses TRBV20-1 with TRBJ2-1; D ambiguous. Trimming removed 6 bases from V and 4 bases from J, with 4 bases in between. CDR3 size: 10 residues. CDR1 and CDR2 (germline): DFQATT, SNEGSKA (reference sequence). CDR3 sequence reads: CSARYNEQFF. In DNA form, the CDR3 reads TGCAGTGCCAGGTACAATGAGCAGTTCTTC.

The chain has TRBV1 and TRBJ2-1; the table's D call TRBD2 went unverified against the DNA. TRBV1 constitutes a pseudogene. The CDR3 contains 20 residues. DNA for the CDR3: TGCACCAGCAGCCTGTCTAGGAGGTTTGGGACTAGCGGGCCTTACAATGAGCAGTTCTTC. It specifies CTSSLSRRFGTSGPYNEQFF.

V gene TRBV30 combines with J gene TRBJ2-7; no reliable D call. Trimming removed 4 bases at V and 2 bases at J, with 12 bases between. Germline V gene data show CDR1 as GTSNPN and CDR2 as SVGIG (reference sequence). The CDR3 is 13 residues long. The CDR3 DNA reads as TGTGCCTGGAATAACAAAGCGACCTACGAGCAGTACTTC. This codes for CAWNNKATYEQYF.

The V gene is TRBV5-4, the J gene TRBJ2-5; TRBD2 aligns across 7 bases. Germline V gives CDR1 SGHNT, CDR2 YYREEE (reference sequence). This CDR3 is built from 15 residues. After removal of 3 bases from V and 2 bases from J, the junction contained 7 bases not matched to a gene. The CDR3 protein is CASSWEGRYQETQYF. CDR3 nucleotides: TGTGCCAGCAGCTGGGAGGGGAGGTATCAAGAGACCCAGTACTTC.

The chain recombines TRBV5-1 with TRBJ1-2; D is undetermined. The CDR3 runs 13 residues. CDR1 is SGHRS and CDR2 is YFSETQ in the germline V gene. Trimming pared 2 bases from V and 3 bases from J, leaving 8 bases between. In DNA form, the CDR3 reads TGCGCCAGCAGCTTTCAGGCGCACTATGGCTACACCTTC. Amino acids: CASSFQAHYGYTF.

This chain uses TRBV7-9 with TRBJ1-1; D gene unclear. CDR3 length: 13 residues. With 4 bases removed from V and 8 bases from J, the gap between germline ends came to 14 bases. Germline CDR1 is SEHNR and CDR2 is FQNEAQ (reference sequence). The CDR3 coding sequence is TGTGCCAGCAGCTCCGCTGGGCCCGTAGAAGCTTTCTTT. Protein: CASSSAGPVEAFF.

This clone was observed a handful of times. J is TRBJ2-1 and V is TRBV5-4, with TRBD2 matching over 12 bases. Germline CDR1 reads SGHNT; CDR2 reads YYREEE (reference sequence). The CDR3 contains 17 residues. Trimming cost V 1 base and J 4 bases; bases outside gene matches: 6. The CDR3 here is CASSLTRLAGEYNEQFF. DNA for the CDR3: TGTGCCAGCAGCTTGACCCGACTAGCGGGGGAATACAATGAGCAGTTCTTC.

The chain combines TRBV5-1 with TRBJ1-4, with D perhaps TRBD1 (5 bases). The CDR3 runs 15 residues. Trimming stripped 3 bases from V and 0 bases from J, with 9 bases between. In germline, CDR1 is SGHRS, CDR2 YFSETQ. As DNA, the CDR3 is TGCGCCAGCAGCTCGCTAGGGGCAACTAATGAAAAACTGTTTTTT. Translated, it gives CASSSLGATNEKLFF. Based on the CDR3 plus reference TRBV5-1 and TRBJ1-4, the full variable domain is KAGVTQTPRYLIKTRGQQVTLSCSPISGHRSVSWYQQTPGQGLQFLFEYFSETQRNKGNFPGRFSGRQFSNSRSEMNVSTLELGDSALYLCASSSLGATNEKLFFGSGTQLSVL.

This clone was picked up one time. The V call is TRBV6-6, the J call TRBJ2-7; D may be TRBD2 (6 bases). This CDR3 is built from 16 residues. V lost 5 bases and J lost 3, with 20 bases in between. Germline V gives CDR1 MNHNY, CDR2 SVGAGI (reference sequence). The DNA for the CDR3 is TGTGCCAGCAGTCCGATTAGCGGAAACGGGGGCTACGAGCAGTACTTC. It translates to CASSPISGNGGYEQYF.

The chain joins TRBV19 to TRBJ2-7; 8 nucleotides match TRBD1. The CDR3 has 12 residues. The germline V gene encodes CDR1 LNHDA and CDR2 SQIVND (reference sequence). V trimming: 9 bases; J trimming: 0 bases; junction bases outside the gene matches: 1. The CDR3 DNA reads TGTGCCAGCGGACAGGGCTCCTACGAGCAGTACTTC. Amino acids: CASGQGSYEQYF.

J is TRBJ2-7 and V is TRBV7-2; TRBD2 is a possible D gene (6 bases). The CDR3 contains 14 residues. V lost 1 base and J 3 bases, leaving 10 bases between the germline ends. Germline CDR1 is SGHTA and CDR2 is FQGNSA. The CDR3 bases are TGTGCCAGCAGCTTAGGGCTAGCGCGCTACGAGCAGTACTTC. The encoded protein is CASSLGLARYEQYF.

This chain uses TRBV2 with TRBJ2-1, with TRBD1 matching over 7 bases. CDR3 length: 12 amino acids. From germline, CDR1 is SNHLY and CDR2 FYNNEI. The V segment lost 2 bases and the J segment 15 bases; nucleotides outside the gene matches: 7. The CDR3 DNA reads TGTGCCAGCAGTGAATCAACAGGGGTTCTGTTCTTC. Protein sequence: CASSESTGVLFF.

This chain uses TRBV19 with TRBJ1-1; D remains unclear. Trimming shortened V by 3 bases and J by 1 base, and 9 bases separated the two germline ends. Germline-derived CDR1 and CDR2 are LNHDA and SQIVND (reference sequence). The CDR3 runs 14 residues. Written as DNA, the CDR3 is TGTGCCAGTAGTATGCTGAGAGGGAACACTGAAGCTTTCTTT. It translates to CASSMLRGNTEAFF.